These T cell receptor beta chains were read from a single sample in a study of Graves' ophthalmopathy and Graves' hyperthyroidism. From the multiplex PCR reads, TCRdb called clonotypes with MiXCR, one entry per CDR3 protein. Here the sample spans about 620,000 distinct CDR3 sequences, about 24% being singletons. The sample was peripheral blood. All receptors come from a woman between 18 and 29 years old with stable Graves' hyperthyroidism. Some clones in this sample may be carry-over from other donors' samples. CDR3s include the opening cysteine and the closing phenylalanine or tryptophan.

>TRBV11-2
CASSLSMSWDYGYTF
>TRBV12-3/TRBV12-4
CASSLREQKGSYEQYF
>TRBV6-5
CASSYSIRGYGYTF
>TRBV12-3/TRBV12-4
CASSPEGGRETQYF
>TRBV28
CASGTETQYF
>TRBV11-2
CASSFLGSGGPARETQYF
>TRBV30
CATRGGDYYGYTF
>TRBV12-3/TRBV12-4
CASSLQSWHLHF
>TRBV28
CASSFSRGAPGANVLTF
>TRBV9
CASSETSGSSKTQYF
>TRBV20-1
CSARSHARQGSNQPQHF
>TRBV6-2/TRBV6-3
CASSPGRGLSGANVLTF
>TRBV12-3/TRBV12-4
CASSFVAGEAFF
>TRBV20-1
CSARQEGYEQYF
>TRBV28
CASSPGTLTLGQYF
>TRBV6-1
CASSEARAVSYEQYF
>TRBV28
CASSATATGNTEAFF
>TRBV30
CAWSGKVLYEQYF
>TRBV15
CATSRDRGGGQPQHF
>TRBV6-1
CASRPVGELNTEAFF
>TRBV5-1
CASSFNMNTEAFF
>TRBV20-1
CSATPGGLADQPQHF
>TRBV11-2
CASSLDPISGTEETQYF
>TRBV5-4
CASSPPWEGAHTIYF
>TRBV6-1
CASSRLAGGGYLVETQYF
>TRBV6-5
CASSSINTGELFF
>TRBV28
CASSSWTENNSPLHF
>TRBV7-2
CASSLVTSHDEQYF
>TRBV5-6
CASSLGGQGVYGYTF
>TRBV12-3/TRBV12-4
CASTSQRGGGETQYF
>TRBV20-1
CSARVFDRTQYF
>TRBV12-3/TRBV12-4
CASSLTEEETRGGYTF
>TRBV12-3/TRBV12-4
CASSPEHRGQETQYF